Reported below is one T cell receptor (beta chain). This clone was picked up one time. Its antigen is still unknown. There are no base qualities to consult, and no much larger clone falls within one base. CDR1 and CDR2, looked up from the germline V gene, are MGHRA and YSYEKL. Taken from cysteine to phenylalanine, the CDR3 has 15 residues. Just the 45-base CDR3 DNA is kept, in frame starting at base 1. Compared with germline, V lacks 8 bases and J lacks 0 bases; bases without a gene match: 9. TCRbeta CDR3 regions were amplified from genomic DNA by means of the immunoSEQ Assay, a bias-controlled multiplex PCR. The authors processed their data as follows. Within the assay, amplification of reference gene primers was used to estimate how many nucleated cells each sample contained. To quantify the absolute abundance of each unique TCRbeta CDR3 rearrangement, sequence reads were collapsed and filtered. For each sample, productive Simpson clonality was calculated as the square root of Simpson's diversity index over productive rearrangements. Drawn from immuneACCESS, this table holds only the in-frame rearrangements with V and J called that TCRdb kept. Clones are partly lost; checked studies trace under half to an unresolved V gene and leave the rest unexplained. The V and J calls and clone size are taken from that table; D and trimming were inferred from the DNA. This sample comprises a few hundred thousand clones, around nine tenths of them detected only once. 7.2% of the sample belongs to the ten largest clones.

These data come from a study of blood T cell repertoires in COVID-19 (TCRdb year 2020). For the wider study: For ImmuneRACE Cohort 3, a participant was defined as recovered based on two consecutive negative NP/OP PCR tests, clearance by a healthcare professional, or resolution of symptoms. Samples covering the acute and convalescent phases of COVID-19 were provided by collaborators in the United States, Italy and Spain. The prospective study material was composed of cDNA or gDNA derived from T cells, B-cell-depleted T cells, or PBMCs. Deeply sampled blood TCRbeta repertoires from subjects exposed to, actively infected with, or recovered from COVID-19 were included in the dataset. A freely available public database, intended as a resource for researchers studying the immune response to SARS-CoV-2, is where the repertoires were released. The samples were drawn from the first 160 participants of the ongoing ImmuneRACE study and from under 1,500 subjects provided by 6 global collaborators. Sample metadata almost always included a de-identified subject ID, COVID-19 status, age in years and sex. Where available, HLA class I and class II types were taken from metadata supplied by the sample provider and were not determined by assay-based typing.

Participants in the prospective study were aged about 18 to 100 years, lived in over 20 United States geographic areas, and enrolled through a virtual design. To assign participants to cohorts, the prospective study relied on clinical history that participants themselves reported in a screening survey and a study questionnaire. Each participant in the prospective study had whole blood, serum and a nasopharyngeal or oropharyngeal swab collected by mobile phlebotomists. Participants in the prospective study had the option to provide additional blood draws and questionnaires over a roughly 2-month period. Blood samples from the prospective study were shipped frozen or at room temperature prior to DNA extraction. What the authors observed across the whole study: How much clinical and demographic metadata was included differed by source and by participant, and the metadata was provided uncurated.

This receptor was identified in a man aged 25 to 40 in a cohort exposed to, infected with or recovered from COVID-19 (not recorded which). The chain was built from TRBV4-1 and TRBJ2-7; a stretch of 8 junction bases matches TRBD2. The material sequenced was PBMCs or T cells enriched from blood (not recorded which). The bases are TGCGCCAGCGGAAGGAGGACTAGCCGCTCCTACGAGCAGTACTTC. Its coded protein is CASGRRTSRSYEQYF.